These 10 T cell receptor beta chains came from one sample sequenced in a study of cytomegalovirus exposure and HLA in healthy donors. Primers included in the PCR were 60 Vbeta and 13 Jbeta primers. Method: immunoSEQ multiplex PCR; TCRdb's copy keeps in-frame clones and lacks some. Of around 150,000 clones in the sample, around three quarters were seen once. Sequenced input: PBMCs. Receptors were obtained from a male donor in good health and CMV-seronegative.

CDR3 residues: CASSQDRGRGSEKLFF. As DNA, the CDR3 is TGCGCCAGCAGCCAAGATCGAGGCAGGGGAAGTGAAAAACTGTTTTTT. This chain links TRBV4-3 with TRBJ1-4, with a possible D match to TRBD1 (6 bases). V lost 0 bases and J lost 7, with 15 bases in between. Per the germline V gene, CDR1 is LGHNA and CDR2 is YSLEER. The CDR3 has 16 residues.

The chain has TRBV11-3 and TRBJ2-1; a possible D gene is TRBD2 (7 bases). This CDR3 contains 15 residues. The V end lost 5 bases, the J end lost 7 bases, and 18 bases lay between the germline ends. Germline V gene data show CDR1 as SGHNT and CDR2 as YENEEA. CDR3 in DNA: TGTGCCAGCAGCCGGAGGGGGGAGGGGTGGAATGAGCAGTTCTTC. It specifies CASSRRGEGWNEQFF.

The chain uses TRBV7-8 and TRBJ2-5; a possible D gene is TRBD2 (6 bases). Trimming pared 5 bases from V and 1 base from J, leaving 14 bases between. The CDR3 totals 15 residues. Germline assignment: CDR1 SGHVS and CDR2 FQNEAQ. CDR3 in DNA: TGTGCCAGCAGCGCACCCTGGGGAGGCCAAGAGACCCAGTACTTC. Its protein product is CASSAPWGGQETQYF.

CDR3 region: CASSLEVVAPNTEAFF. CDR3 sequence (DNA): TGTGCCAGCAGTTTAGAGGTCGTGGCGCCGAACACTGAAGCTTTCTTT. J is TRBJ1-1 and V is TRBV28; D uncertain. Germline V CDR1 and CDR2: MDHEN, SYDVKM. With 2 bases removed from V and 1 base from J, the gap between germline ends came to 14 bases. CDR3 size: 16 residues.

The chain combines TRBV7-2 with TRBJ2-5; possible D gene TRBD1, 5 bases. The CDR3 has 14 residues. V lost 5 bases, J lost 8 bases, and 18 bases lay in between. The germline CDR1 and CDR2 sequences are SGHTA and FQGNSA. The CDR3 DNA is TGTGCCAGCAGCCCAGTGAGGACCCAGGGAACCCAGTACTTC. As protein: CASSPVRTQGTQYF.

The chain carries TRBV28 and TRBJ2-3; 9 bases agree with TRBD2. The V segment lost 5 bases and the J segment 0 bases; nucleotides outside the gene matches: 3. Germline V gene data show CDR1 as MDHEN and CDR2 as SYDVKM. The CDR3 runs to 15 residues. CDR3 sequence reads: CASSEAGGSTDTQYF. In DNA, the CDR3 is TGTGCCAGCAGTGAAGCGGGGGGTAGCACAGATACGCAGTATTTT.

This clone was seen more than once but under ten times. The chain is built from TRBV5-1 and TRBJ1-3; D uncertain. Trimming cost V 0 bases and J 0 bases, with 7 bases left between them. The CDR3 has 15 amino acids. The V gene's germline CDR1 is SGHRS and CDR2 YFSETQ. The CDR3 region is CASSLEQLSGNTIYF. The CDR3, as DNA: TGCGCCAGCAGCTTGGAACAGCTCTCTGGAAACACCATATATTTT.

The chain joins TRBV9 to TRBJ1-2; D gene unclear. The V gene lost 0 bases and the J gene lost 7 bases, with 13 bases spanning the gap. Germline CDR1 SGDLS, CDR2 YYNGEE. The CDR3 contains 14 residues. CDR3 nucleotides: TGTGCCAGCAGCGTAGGGAGCGGGTTCGGTGGCTACACCTTC. Amino acids: CASSVGSGFGGYTF.

The chain couples TRBV18 to TRBJ1-1, with 10 bases lining up with TRBD1. This CDR3 has 15 amino acids. Per germline, CDR1 KGHSH and CDR2 LQKENI. The trim removed 0 bases at V and 5 bases at J, leaving 3 bases unmatched. Written as DNA, the CDR3 is TGTGCCAGCTCACCACCAGACAGGGGGCAAACTGAAGCTTTCTTT. It yields the protein CASSPPDRGQTEAFF.

The chain employs TRBV7-3 and TRBJ1-1; no firm D call. The CDR3 totals 14 residues. Germline CDR1 is SGHTA and CDR2 is FQGTGA. Trimming removed 4 bases at V and 1 base at J, with 10 bases between. CDR3 bases: TGTGCCAGCAGCTCTACGGGAGGGAACACTGAAGCTTTCTTT. As protein: CASSSTGGNTEAFF.